One and the same sample provided the 6 T cell receptor beta chains below, sequenced in a study of T-cell reconstitution after alpha-beta-depleted transplantation in children. Unique molecular identifiers were used to barcode this TCRbeta library. TCRdb reanalysed the PCR reads using MiXCR and keeps one entry per CDR3 protein. The sample contains a few hundred thousand distinct CDR3 sequences, 20% to 30% of which appear only once. The material was PBMCs, obtained before TCRalphabeta/CD19-depleted stem cell transplant. The receptors were gathered from a boy under two years old with Wiskott-Aldrich syndrome, due to receive a stem cell transplant.

The V call is TRBV20-1, the J call TRBJ2-5; D uncertain. V was cut by 4 bases and J by 2 bases, with 11 bases left in between. CDR1 and CDR2 from the germline V gene are DFQATT and SNEGSKA (reference sequence). The CDR3 extends over 13 amino acids. CDR3 protein: CSATIWAQETQYF. The CDR3 region has the DNA TGCAGTGCTACGATTTGGGCACAAGAGACCCAGTACTTC.

Written as DNA, the CDR3 is TGCGCCAGCAGCTTGTTAGGACTTGTGAACACTGAAGCTTTCTTT. This encodes CASSLLGLVNTEAFF. This chain joins TRBV5-1 and TRBJ1-1, with D uncertain. There are 15 residues in the CDR3. Germline assignment: CDR1 SGHRS and CDR2 YFSETQ. With 1 base removed from V and 0 bases from J, the gap between germline ends came to 10 bases.

This clonotype was detected only a few times. The chain's CDR3 is CAITIRDSLSYEQYF. DNA for the CDR3: TGTGCCATCACCATTCGGGACTCCCTTTCCTACGAGCAGTACTTC. The rearrangement links TRBV10-3 to TRBJ2-7; the D gene is possibly TRBD2 (6 bases). The CDR3 sequence is 15 residues long. With 7 bases removed from V and 1 base from J, the gap between germline ends came to 17 bases. CDR1 is ENHRY, CDR2 SYGVKD, per germline.

The chain links TRBV6-4 to TRBJ2-1, with D possibly matching TRBD2 (6 bases). The CDR3 runs to 14 residues. V was pared by 4 bases and J by 3 bases, with 10 bases between. Germline lookup yields CDR1 MRHNA and CDR2 SNTAGT. CDR3 in DNA: TGTGCCAGCAGTGTAGCGGCCGTCTACAATGAGCAGTTCTTC. It encodes CASSVAAVYNEQFF.

This clonotype was counted between two and nine times. The chain uses TRBV7-2 and TRBJ2-1; 7 bases are shared with TRBD1. In germline, CDR1 is SGHTA, CDR2 FQGNSA. The CDR3 runs to 14 residues. The J segment lost 6 bases and the V segment lost 4 bases, leaving 6 bases of the junction unmatched. The CDR3 is CASSYTRGINEQFF. The DNA for the CDR3 is TGTGCCAGCAGCTATACCAGGGGGATCAATGAGCAGTTCTTC. Supplemented by reference TRBV7-2 and TRBJ2-1, the full variable domain reads GAGVSQSPSNKVTEKGKDVELRCDPISGHTALYWYRQSLGQGLEFLIYFQGNSAPDKSGLPSDRFSAERTGGSVSTLTIQRTQQEDSAVYLCASSYTRGINEQFFGPGTRLTVL.

The V gene is TRBV3-1, the J gene TRBJ2-1, with a tentative D call TRBD1 (6 bases). V was clipped by 4 bases and J by 12 bases, with 16 bases between them. The CDR3 runs to 13 residues. Germline CDR1 is LGHDT and CDR2 is YNNKEL (reference sequence). In DNA, the CDR3 is TGTGCCAGCAGCCCGTCCCCTAGGGGGACGCAGTTCTTC. Its protein product is CASSPSPRGTQFF.